These 5 T cell receptor beta chains share one sample of origin, sequenced in a study of blood T cell repertoires in COVID-19. Profiling relied on immunoSEQ multiplex PCR, and the TCRdb table lists in-frame clones only, not all of them. This sample has tens of thousands of clones, with 85% to 90% found just once. Material: peripheral blood. All receptors derive from a woman aged 80 or over with acute or convalescent COVID-19.

This clone was picked up one time. The chain joins TRBV19 to TRBJ2-5, with 9 positions matching TRBD2. Germline V gene data show CDR1 as LNHDA and CDR2 as SQIVND (reference sequence). There are 16 residues in the CDR3. Trimming cost V 5 bases and J 1 base; bases outside gene matches: 8. CDR3 sequence: CASSGLAGSFQETQYF. The DNA of the CDR3 is TGTGCCAGTAGTGGGCTAGCGGGGTCCTTCCAAGAGACCCAGTACTTC.

This chain links TRBV5-1 with TRBJ2-4, with 14 bases that match TRBD2. From germline, CDR1 is SGHRS and CDR2 YFSETQ. V lost 4 bases to trimming and J lost 5 bases; unmatched junction nucleotides: 5. This CDR3 spans 16 amino acids. CDR3 region: CASSVGTSGGQNIQYF. In DNA form, the CDR3 reads TGCGCCAGCAGCGTGGGGACTAGCGGGGGTCAAAACATTCAGTACTTC.

A single count supports this clone. The genes are TRBV5-1 and TRBJ1-6; 7 bases agree with TRBD1. The CDR3 is made up of 15 amino acids. With V trimmed by 4 bases and J by 6 bases, 7 bases remained unmatched. The V gene's germline CDR1 is SGHRS and CDR2 YFSETQ. The CDR3, as DNA: TGCGCCAGCAGCCTGGAGACAGGGATTAATTCACCCCTCCACTTT. This encodes CASSLETGINSPLHF.

V usage is TRBV10-3 and J usage is TRBJ2-1, with D maybe TRBD2 (5 bases). From germline, CDR1 is ENHRY and CDR2 SYGVKD. V was shortened by 6 bases and J by 9 bases, with 15 bases between the two germline ends. The length of the CDR3 is 13 residues. As DNA, the CDR3 is TGTGCCATCAGCCCAAACGGGAAAGGTGAGCAGTTCTTC. Its translation is CAISPNGKGEQFF.

The chain carries TRBV30 and TRBJ2-1, with TRBD2 identical over 11 bases. Germline V gives CDR1 GTSNPN, CDR2 SVGIG (reference sequence). This CDR3 region has 14 residues. V was clipped by 4 bases and J by 5 bases; unmatched bases: 4. DNA of the CDR3: TGTGCCTGGAATAGCGGGAGGGCCCACAATGAGCAGTTCTTC. Translating it yields CAWNSGRAHNEQFF. The full variable domain, with the rest looked up from reference TRBV30 and TRBJ2-1, is SQTIHQWPATLVQPVGSPLSLECTVEGTSNPNLYWYRQAAGRGLQLLFYSVGIGQISSEVPQNLSASRPQDRQFILSSKKLLLSDSGFYLCAWNSGRAHNEQFFGPGTRLTVL.